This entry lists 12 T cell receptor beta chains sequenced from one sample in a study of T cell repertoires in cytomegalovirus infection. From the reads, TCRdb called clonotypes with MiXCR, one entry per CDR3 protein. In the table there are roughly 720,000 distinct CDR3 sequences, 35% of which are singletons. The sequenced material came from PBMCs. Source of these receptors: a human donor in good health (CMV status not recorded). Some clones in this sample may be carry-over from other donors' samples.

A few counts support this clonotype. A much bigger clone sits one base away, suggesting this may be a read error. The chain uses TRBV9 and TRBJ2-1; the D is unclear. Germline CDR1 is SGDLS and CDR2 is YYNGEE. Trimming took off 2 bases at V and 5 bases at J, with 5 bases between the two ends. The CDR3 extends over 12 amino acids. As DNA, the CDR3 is TGTGCCAGCAGCGTTGACCACAATGAGCAGTTCTTC. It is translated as CASSVDHNEQFF.

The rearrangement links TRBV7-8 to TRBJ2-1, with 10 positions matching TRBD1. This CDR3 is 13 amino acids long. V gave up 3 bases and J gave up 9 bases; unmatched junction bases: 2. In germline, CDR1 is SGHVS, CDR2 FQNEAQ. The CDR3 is CASSLGQGSEQFF. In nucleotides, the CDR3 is TGTGCCAGCAGCTTGGGACAGGGGAGTGAGCAGTTCTTC.

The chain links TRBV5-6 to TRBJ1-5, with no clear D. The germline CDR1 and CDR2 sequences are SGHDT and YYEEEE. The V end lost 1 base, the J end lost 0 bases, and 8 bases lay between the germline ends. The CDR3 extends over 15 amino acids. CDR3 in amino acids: CASSLRTTSNQPQHF. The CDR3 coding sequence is TGTGCCAGCAGCTTGAGGACGACTAGCAATCAGCCCCAGCATTTT.

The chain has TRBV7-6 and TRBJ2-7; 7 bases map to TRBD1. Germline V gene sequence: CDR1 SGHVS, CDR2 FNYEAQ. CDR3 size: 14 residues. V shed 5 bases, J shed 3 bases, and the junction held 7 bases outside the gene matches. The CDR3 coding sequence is TGTGCCAGCAGCCTTACAGGGGAGAGCTACGAGCAGTACTTC. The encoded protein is CASSLTGESYEQYF.

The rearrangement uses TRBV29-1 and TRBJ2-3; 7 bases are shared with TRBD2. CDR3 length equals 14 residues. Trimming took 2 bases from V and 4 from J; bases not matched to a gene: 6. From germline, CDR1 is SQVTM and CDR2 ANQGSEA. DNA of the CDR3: TGCAGCGTTGAAAGGCGGGAGTTTGCAGATACGCAGTATTTT. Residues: CSVERREFADTQYF.

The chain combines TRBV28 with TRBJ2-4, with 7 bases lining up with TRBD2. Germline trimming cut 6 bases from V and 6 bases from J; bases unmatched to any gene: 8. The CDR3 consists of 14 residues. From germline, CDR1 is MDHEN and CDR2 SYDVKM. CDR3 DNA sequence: TGTGCCAGCAGCCCCCCCAGGGAGGGAAACATTCAGTACTTC. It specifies CASSPPREGNIQYF.

CDR3 bases: TGTGCCACCCCGGGACTATCCAATGAGCAGTTCTTC. It is translated as CATPGLSNEQFF. The chain recombines TRBV2 with TRBJ2-1; 7 nucleotides align to TRBD2. With 10 bases clipped from V and 6 bases from J, the junction kept 6 bases outside the gene matches. The V gene's germline CDR1 is SNHLY and CDR2 FYNNEI. The CDR3 sequence is 12 residues long.

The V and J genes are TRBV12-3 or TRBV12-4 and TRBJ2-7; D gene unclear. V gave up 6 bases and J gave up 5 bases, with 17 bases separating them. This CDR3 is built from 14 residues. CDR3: CASRSEGGWNEQYF. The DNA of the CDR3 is TGTGCCAGCAGATCAGAAGGTGGTTGGAACGAGCAGTACTTC.

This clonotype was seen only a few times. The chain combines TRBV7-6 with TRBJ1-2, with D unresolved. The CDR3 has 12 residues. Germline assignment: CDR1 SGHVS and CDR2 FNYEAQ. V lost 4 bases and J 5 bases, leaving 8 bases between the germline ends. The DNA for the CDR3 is TGTGCCAGCAGCTCGTCTGGGTATGGCTACACCTTC. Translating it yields CASSSSGYGYTF.

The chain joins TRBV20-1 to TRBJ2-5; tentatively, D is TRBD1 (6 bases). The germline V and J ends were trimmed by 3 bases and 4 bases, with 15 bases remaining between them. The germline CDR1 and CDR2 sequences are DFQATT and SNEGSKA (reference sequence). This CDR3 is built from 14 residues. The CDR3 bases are TGCAGTGCTAGGGGAACAGGGATTCGAGAGACCCAGTACTTC. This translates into CSARGTGIRETQYF.

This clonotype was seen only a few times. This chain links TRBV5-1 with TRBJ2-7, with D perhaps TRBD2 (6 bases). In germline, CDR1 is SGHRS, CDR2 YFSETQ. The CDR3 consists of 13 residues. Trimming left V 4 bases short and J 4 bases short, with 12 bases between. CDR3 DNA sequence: TGCGCCAGCAGCGTGGGGACTGAATACGAGCAGTACTTC. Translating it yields CASSVGTEYEQYF.

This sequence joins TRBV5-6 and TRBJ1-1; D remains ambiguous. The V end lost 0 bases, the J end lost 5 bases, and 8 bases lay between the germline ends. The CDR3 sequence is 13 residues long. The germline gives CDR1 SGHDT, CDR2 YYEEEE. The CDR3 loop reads CASSLGPATEAFF. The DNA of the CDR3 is TGTGCCAGCAGCTTGGGACCAGCGACTGAAGCTTTCTTT.